The present TCR beta chain was sequenced within a study of CXCR3-negative and CXCR3-positive naive CD8 T cells. Study conclusions and caveats: Surface CD5 matched across naive subsets, and TRB CDR3 properties served to infer TCR strength. CXCR3-negative naive cells had less hydrophobic TRB CDR3s than did CXCR3-positive naive cells.

As to this clonotype: Its antigen is not identified.

UMI labels and 5' RACE were used to prepare the TRB cDNA libraries. TCRdb reanalyzed the 5' RACE reads, giving one entry per CDR3 protein sequence and no DNA. In all, the sample yields over 95,000 distinct CDR3 sequences. The CDR3 is 16 amino acids. Germline CDR1 reads LNHNV; CDR2 reads YYDKDF (reference sequence). This sequence was found in a human donor in good health. Some clones in this sample may be carry-over from other donors' samples. Sequencing used naive CXCR3+ CD8+ T cells from blood. Subset noted: CD45RO-CCR7+CD27+CD95- naive CD8+ T cells expressing CXCR3 (TNR3+). The rearrangement joins TRBV15 to TRBJ1-4. The CDR3 spells CATSRGDFSTNEKLFF.